This T cell receptor beta chain is from a study of cytomegalovirus exposure and HLA in healthy donors. Study-level information: The approximately 710 first-cohort repertoires and the approximately 110 validation repertoires shared the same platform, a later analysis reported. General study results and limits: Most observed TCR sequences were rare, whereas some public TCRs were detected in many donors. Specificity for CMV antigens was confirmed in vitro for a few of the CMV-associated chains. One later analysis, an examination of the 120 or so validation repertoires, found that first-cohort TCR clusters tended to co-occur in them.

Germline V gene lookup returns CDR1 SGHDT and CDR2 YYEEEE. V was clipped by 4 bases and J by 13 bases; unmatched bases: 14. This CDR3 has 15 amino acids. Only a few counts were recorded for this clone. Its antigen remains unidentified. Libraries were prepared by immunoSEQ multiplex PCR; TCRdb keeps only in-frame clonotypes and omits some of them. The repertoire holds 130,000 to 150,000 clones, about four fifths seen once, with about 1.5% in the top ten. The sequencing input was PBMCs. The source of this sequence is a woman in her 30s in good health and CMV-seronegative. The rearrangement joins TRBV5-6 to TRBJ2-1; 10 bases map to TRBD2. The CDR3 DNA reads TGTGCCAGCAGCCGAATCGTAAGCGGGGGGGCTTCTCAGTTCTTC. Translated, it gives CASSRIVSGGASQFF.